The T cell receptor (beta chain) described here comes from a study of blood T cells in healthy people across ages. Study-level information: Roughly one uniquely barcoded beta molecule per two T cells was captured.

Broader study findings: Both higher diversity and more naive CD4+ cells marked long-lived donors when set against aged donors.

Then a second PCR, running roughly 7 to 11 cycles, was carried out with a sample-barcoded 5' primer and a J-beta primer mix. All samples yielded 2.5 million or more CDR3-containing paired-end reads. TCRdb called the 5' RACE reads again in MiXCR, with one record for every CDR3 protein. The sample has about 800,000 distinct CDR3 sequences, approximately 25% seen once. Comment on this clonotype: Its specificity is not known.

This sample also appeared in a second study, on T cells of mothers and their children. According to that study: Related and unrelated pairs show similar shaping of TCR recombination output by thymic selection.

The sequence was obtained from a boy younger than 18 in good health. The material sequenced was blood.

The CDR3 bases are TGTGCCAGCAGTGTTCCGGGACATGGGGGGGAGACCCAGTACTTC. Translation: CASSVPGHGGETQYF. The chain recombines TRBV12-3 or TRBV12-4 with TRBJ2-5; tentatively, D is TRBD1 or TRBD2 (6 bases each). The CDR3 runs 15 residues. Trimming removed 5 bases from V and 5 bases from J, with 18 bases in between.